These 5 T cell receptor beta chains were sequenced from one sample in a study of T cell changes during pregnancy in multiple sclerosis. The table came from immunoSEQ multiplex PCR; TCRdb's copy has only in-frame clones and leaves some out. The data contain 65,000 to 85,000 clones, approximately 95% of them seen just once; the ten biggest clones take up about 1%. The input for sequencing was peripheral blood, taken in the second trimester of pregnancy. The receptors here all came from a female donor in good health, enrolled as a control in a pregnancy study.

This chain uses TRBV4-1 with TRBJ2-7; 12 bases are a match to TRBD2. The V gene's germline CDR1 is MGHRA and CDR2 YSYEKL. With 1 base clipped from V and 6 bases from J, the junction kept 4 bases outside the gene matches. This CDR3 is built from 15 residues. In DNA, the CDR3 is TGCGCCAGCAGCCAAGTACTAGCGGGAGGACGCGAGCAGTACTTC. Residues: CASSQVLAGGREQYF.

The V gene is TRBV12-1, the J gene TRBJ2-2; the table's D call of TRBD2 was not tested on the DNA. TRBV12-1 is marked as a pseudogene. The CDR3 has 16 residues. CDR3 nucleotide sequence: TGTGCCAGCAGCGCCCTAGCGGGAGGGCCGACCGGGGAGCTGTTTTTT. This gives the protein CASSALAGGPTGELFF.

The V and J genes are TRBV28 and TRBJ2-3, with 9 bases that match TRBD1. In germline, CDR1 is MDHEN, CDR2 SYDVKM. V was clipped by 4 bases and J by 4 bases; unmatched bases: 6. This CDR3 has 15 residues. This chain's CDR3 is CASSSSWDRADTQYF. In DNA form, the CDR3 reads TGTGCCAGCAGTTCATCCTGGGACAGGGCAGATACGCAGTATTTT.

CDR3 sequence (DNA): TGTGCCAGCAGGGAAGTGGGAGTTAGCTACGAGCAGTACTTC. This sequence encodes CASREVGVSYEQYF. The chain uses TRBV27 and TRBJ2-7; a possible D gene is TRBD2 (5 bases). From germline, CDR1 is MNHEY and CDR2 SMNVEV (reference sequence). The CDR3 sequence is 14 residues long. The V gene lost 6 bases and the J gene lost 3 bases, with 15 bases spanning the gap.

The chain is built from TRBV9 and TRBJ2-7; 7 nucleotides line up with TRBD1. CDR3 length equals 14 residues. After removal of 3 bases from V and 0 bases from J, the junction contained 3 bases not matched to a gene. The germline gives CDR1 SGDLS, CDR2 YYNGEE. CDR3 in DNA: TGTGCCAGCAGCGCCACAGGGGCCTCCTACGAGCAGTACTTC. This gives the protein CASSATGASYEQYF.